The present TCR beta chain was sequenced within a study of cytomegalovirus exposure and HLA in healthy donors. Study results and caveats: In vitro experiments confirmed that three CMV-associated chains were specific for CMV antigens.

The CDR3 consists of 17 residues. The germline V gene encodes CDR1 GTSNPN and CDR2 SVGIG (reference sequence). Unmatched junction bases numbered 12, after V lost 3 bases and J lost 1 base. A word on this clone: Its antigen remains unidentified.

Vbeta (60) and Jbeta (13) primers were used in the PCR. Libraries were prepared by immunoSEQ multiplex PCR; TCRdb keeps only in-frame clonotypes and omits some of them. The sample consists of 90,000 to 150,000 clones, around two thirds of them appearing once. This receptor was identified in a human donor in good health. Sequencing was performed on PBMCs. The chain couples TRBV30 to TRBJ1-2; 9 positions match TRBD1. CDR3 protein: CAWRVGTGWVNNYGYTF. The CDR3 coding sequence is TGTGCCTGGAGGGTCGGGACAGGGTGGGTGAATAACTATGGCTACACCTTC.